What follows describes a single T cell receptor beta chain. This sample is part of a study of blood T cell repertoires in COVID-19. For the study at large: Some COVID-19 samples were acute and others convalescent; all came from the United States, Italy and Spain. Sample material is recorded as cDNA or gDNA derived from T cells, B-cell-depleted T cells, or PBMCs.

Data came from immunoSEQ multiplex PCR; TCRdb stores just in-frame clones and leaves some out. The sample has some 220,000 clones, about 80% seen once. Germline-derived CDR1 and CDR2 are SGHAT and FQNNGV. The CDR3 spans 15 residues. With 1 base removed from V and 5 bases from J, the gap between germline ends came to 13 bases. The sample comprised peripheral blood. V gene TRBV11-2 combines with J gene TRBJ2-3; perhaps TRBD2 as D (6 bases). This TCR was sampled from a woman aged 25 to 39 who had recovered from COVID-19. CDR3: CASSLVSGVGDTQYF. CDR3 nucleotides: TGTGCCAGCAGCTTAGTTTCGGGAGTTGGAGATACGCAGTATTTT.